The clone carrying this T cell receptor (beta chain) was seen repeatedly, ten times or more. This record comes from a study of blood T cell repertoires in COVID-19. Across the whole study: From T cells, B-cell-depleted T cells, or PBMCs came the material, which was cDNA or gDNA.

The CDR3 has 15 residues. With V trimmed by 10 bases and J by 4 bases, 13 bases remained unmatched. In germline, CDR1 is MDHEN, CDR2 SYDVKM. Source study methods: It was from reference gene primer amplification that nucleated cell counts were estimated. Using immunoSEQ multiplex PCR, the repertoire was profiled, and TCRdb retains in-frame clones only, with some absent. That table gives V, J and clone size, and the DNA gave D and trimming. The repertoire has 250,000 to 350,000 clones, around 91% of them found once; the top ten carry around 4.5%. Participants came from roughly 23 US areas, aged about 18 to 90 years. Cohorts were assigned according to the clinical history that participants reported.

The chain carries TRBV28 and TRBJ1-1, with 9 bases that match TRBD1. The receptor's source is a woman aged 18-29 years with acute COVID-19. Sequences were obtained from PBMCs or T cells enriched from blood (not recorded which). CDR3 sequence: CATERTGVFTTEAFF. CDR3 coding DNA: TGTGCCACCGAACGGACAGGGGTGTTCACCACTGAAGCTTTCTTT.